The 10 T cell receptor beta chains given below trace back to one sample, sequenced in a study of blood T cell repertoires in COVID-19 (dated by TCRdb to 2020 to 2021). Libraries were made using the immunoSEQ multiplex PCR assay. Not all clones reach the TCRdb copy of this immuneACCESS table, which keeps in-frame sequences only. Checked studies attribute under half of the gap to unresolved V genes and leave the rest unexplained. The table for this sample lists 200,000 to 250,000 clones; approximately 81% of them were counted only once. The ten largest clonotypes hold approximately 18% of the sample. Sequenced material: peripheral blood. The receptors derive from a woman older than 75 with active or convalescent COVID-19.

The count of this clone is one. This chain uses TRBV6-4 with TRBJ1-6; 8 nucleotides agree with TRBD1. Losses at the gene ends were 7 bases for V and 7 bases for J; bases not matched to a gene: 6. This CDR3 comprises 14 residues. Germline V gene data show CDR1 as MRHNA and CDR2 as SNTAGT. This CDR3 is CASIQGVWNSPLHF. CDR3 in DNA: TGTGCCAGCATACAGGGGGTATGGAATTCACCCCTCCACTTT.

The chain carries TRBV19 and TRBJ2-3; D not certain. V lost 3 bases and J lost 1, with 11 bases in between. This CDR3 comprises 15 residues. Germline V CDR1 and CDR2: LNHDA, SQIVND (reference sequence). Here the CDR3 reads CASSIGGFRTDTQYF. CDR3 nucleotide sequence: TGTGCCAGTAGTATTGGTGGCTTCCGCACAGATACGCAGTATTTT.

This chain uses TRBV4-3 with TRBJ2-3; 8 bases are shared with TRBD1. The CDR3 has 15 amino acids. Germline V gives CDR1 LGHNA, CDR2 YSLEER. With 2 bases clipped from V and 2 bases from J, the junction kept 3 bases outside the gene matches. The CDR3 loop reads CASSQPQGDTDTQYF. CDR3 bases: TGCGCCAGCAGCCAACCACAGGGGGACACAGATACGCAGTATTTT.

In DNA, the CDR3 is TGTGCCAGCAGCCCACTGACAGGGTTGATGCCCCAGCATTTT. Translating it yields CASSPLTGLMPQHF. This chain uses TRBV28 with TRBJ1-5, with 7 bases matching TRBD1. After removal of 6 bases from V and 9 bases from J, the junction contained 11 bases not matched to a gene. Germline lookup yields CDR1 MDHEN and CDR2 SYDVKM. This CDR3 contains 14 residues. The full variable domain, its missing parts supplied by reference TRBV28 and TRBJ1-5, is DVKVTQSSRYLVKRTGEKVFLECVQDMDHENMFWYRQDPGLGLRLIYFSYDVKMKEKGDIPEGYSVSREKKERFSLILESASTNQTSMYLCASSPLTGLMPQHFGDGTRLSIL.

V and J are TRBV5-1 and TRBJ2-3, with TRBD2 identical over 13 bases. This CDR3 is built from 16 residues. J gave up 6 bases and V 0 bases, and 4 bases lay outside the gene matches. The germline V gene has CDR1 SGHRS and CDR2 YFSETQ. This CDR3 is CASSLEGLAGVDTQYF. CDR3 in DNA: TGCGCCAGCAGCTTGGAAGGACTAGCGGGAGTCGATACGCAGTATTTT.

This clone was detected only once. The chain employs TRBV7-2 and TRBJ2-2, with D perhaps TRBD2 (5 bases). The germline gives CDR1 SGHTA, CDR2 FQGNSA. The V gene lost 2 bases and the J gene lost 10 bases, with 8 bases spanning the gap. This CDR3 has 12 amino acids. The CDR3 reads CASSLFSEELFF. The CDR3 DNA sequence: TGTGCCAGCAGCTTATTTAGCGAGGAGCTGTTTTTT.

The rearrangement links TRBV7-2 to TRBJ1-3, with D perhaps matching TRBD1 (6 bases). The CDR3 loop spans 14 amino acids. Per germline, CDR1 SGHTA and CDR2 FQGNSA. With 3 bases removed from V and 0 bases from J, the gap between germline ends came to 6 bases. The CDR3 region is CASSLDSSGNTIYF. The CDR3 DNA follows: TGTGCCAGCAGCTTGGACAGCTCTGGAAACACCATATATTTT.

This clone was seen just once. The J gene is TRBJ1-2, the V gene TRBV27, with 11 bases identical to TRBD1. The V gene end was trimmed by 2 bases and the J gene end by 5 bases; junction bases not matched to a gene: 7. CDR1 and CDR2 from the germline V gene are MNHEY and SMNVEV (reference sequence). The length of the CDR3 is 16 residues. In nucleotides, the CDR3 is TGTGCCAGCAGTTTAGCGGGACAGGGGGTTAGGTATGGCTACACCTTC. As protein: CASSLAGQGVRYGYTF.

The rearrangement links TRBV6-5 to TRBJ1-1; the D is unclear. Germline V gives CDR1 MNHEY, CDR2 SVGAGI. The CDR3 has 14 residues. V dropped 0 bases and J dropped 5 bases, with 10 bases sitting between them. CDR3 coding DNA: TGTGCCAGCAGTTACTCGAGCACCCGGACTGAAGCTTTCTTT. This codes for CASSYSSTRTEAFF.

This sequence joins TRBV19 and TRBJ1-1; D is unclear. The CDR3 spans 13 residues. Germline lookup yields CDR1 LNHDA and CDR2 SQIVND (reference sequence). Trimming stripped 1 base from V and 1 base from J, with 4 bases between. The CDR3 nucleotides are TGTGCCAGTAGTATAGCCAGGAACACTGAAGCTTTCTTT. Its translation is CASSIARNTEAFF.